Described below is a single T cell receptor beta chain sequence and its context. The antigen remains unidentified. V lost 2 bases to trimming and J lost 9 bases, with 9 bases between them. CDR1 is SGHRS, CDR2 YFSETQ, per germline. This CDR3 region has 12 residues. The PCR employed 60 Vbeta primers together with 13 Jbeta primers. TCRdb keeps only in-frame clones here, not all; method: immunoSEQ multiplex PCR. Counted here are around 150,000 clones, 68% occurring once; the ten biggest clones make up approximately 1.5%. The data originate from a study of cytomegalovirus exposure and HLA in healthy donors. General study results and limits: In an earlier analysis, productive rearrangement rates for most beta V segments clustered near 87% or 30%. With later analysis, a missense DCLRE1C variant became linked to TCR beta V- and J-gene trimming.

V gene TRBV5-1 combines with J gene TRBJ2-1; D possibly corresponds to TRBD1 (6 bases). The TCR comes from a man in his fifties in good health and CMV-seronegative. Sequencing was performed on PBMCs. The CDR3 sequence: CASSFGQIEQFF. CDR3 DNA sequence: TGCGCCAGCAGCTTCGGACAGATTGAGCAGTTCTTC.